A selection of T cell receptor beta chains follows, all from one sample in a study of neurological immune-mediated disorders. TCRdb re-called the 5' RACE reads with MiXCR, one entry per CDR3 protein. The sample has tens of thousands of distinct CDR3 sequences, about 4% seen once; the top ten hold approximately 5.8%. The material sequenced was PBMCs. All receptors derive from a woman aged 55-69 years with multiple sclerosis. The CDR3 runs from the conserved cysteine through the conserved F or W. D genes are given only for firm matches. Expanded clones get a size class; other rows say once, few or many, or leave the size out.

size | J | D | length | V | CDR3 | DNA
many | TRBJ1-2 | - | 12 | TRBV6-2/TRBV6-3 | CASSTGGDGYTF | TGTGCCAGCAGTACGGGAGGGGATGGCTACACCTTC
many | TRBJ2-1 | - | 15 | TRBV10-2 | CASSDKRHSYNEQFF | TGCGCCAGCAGTGATAAGCGTCACTCCTACAATGAGCAGTTCTTC
many | TRBJ1-1 | - | 13 | TRBV12-3/TRBV12-4 | CASSLILNTEAFF | TGTGCCAGCAGTTTAATCCTGAACACTGAAGCTTTCTTT
many | TRBJ2-3 | - | 14 | TRBV7-9 | CASSRGDPTDTQYF | TGTGCCAGCAGCCGCGGGGATCCCACAGATACGCAGTATTTT
- | TRBJ2-3 | TRBD1 | 15 | TRBV5-1 | CASSLEGTGSDTQYF | TGCGCCAGCAGCTTGGAAGGGACAGGGTCAGATACGCAGTATTTT
many | TRBJ2-3 | TRBD2 | 17 | TRBV5-6 | CASSGWTSGGEADTQYF | TGTGCCAGCAGCGGGTGGACTAGCGGGGGGGAAGCAGATACGCAGTATTTT
many | TRBJ2-5 | - | 13 | TRBV29-1 | CSVETGTQETQYF | TGCAGCGTTGAAACAGGGACCCAAGAGACCCAGTACTTC
many | TRBJ2-7 | - | 15 | TRBV6-6 | CASSPQDWKAYEQYF | TGTGCCAGCAGTCCTCAGGACTGGAAGGCCTACGAGCAGTACTTC
many | TRBJ2-7 | TRBD1 | 15 | TRBV7-6 | CASSLLQGGSYEQYF | TGTGCCAGCAGCTTATTACAGGGGGGCTCCTACGAGCAGTACTTC
many | TRBJ2-7 | - | 14 | TRBV5-6 | CASRSVWGADEQYF | TGTGCCAGCAGATCTGTTTGGGGGGCGGACGAGCAGTACTTC
many | TRBJ2-3 | TRBD2 | 16 | TRBV6-5 | CASSYSLAGAVDTQYF | TGTGCCAGCAGTTACTCGCTAGCGGGGGCCGTAGATACGCAGTATTTT
many | TRBJ1-5 | - | 14 | TRBV12-3/TRBV12-4 | CASTLHIINQPQHF | TGTGCCAGCACCTTACATATAATCAATCAGCCCCAGCATTTT
many | TRBJ2-7 | - | 16 | TRBV5-1 | CASSPGFGQGTYEQYF | TGCGCCAGCAGCCCCGGGTTTGGGCAGGGGACCTACGAGCAGTACTTC
many | TRBJ2-3 | TRBD1 | 15 | TRBV4-1 | CASSRGTVLPDTQYF | TGCGCCAGCAGCCGGGGGACAGTTCTCCCAGATACGCAGTATTTT
many | TRBJ1-2 | TRBD1 | 14 | TRBV12-3/TRBV12-4 | CATTRDRGQYGYTF | TGTGCGACCACGAGAGACAGGGGACAATATGGCTACACCTTC
- | TRBJ1-5 | - | 14 | TRBV5-1 | CASSLGAGAGPQHF | TGCGCCAGCAGCCTCGGGGCGGGGGCAGGGCCCCAGCATTTT
many | TRBJ1-4 | - | 13 | TRBV20-1 | CSARVERFEKLFF | TGCAGTGCTAGAGTAGAGCGGTTCGAAAAACTGTTTTTT
many | TRBJ2-5 | - | 12 | TRBV9 | CASSLTEETQYF | TGTGCCAGCAGCCTAACCGAAGAGACCCAGTACTTC
many | TRBJ1-1 | - | 13 | TRBV5-6 | CASSLTRVRGAFF | TGTGCCAGCAGCCTTACTCGGGTTCGAGGAGCTTTCTTT
many | TRBJ2-3 | TRBD2 | 16 | TRBV7-2 | CASSYTAGAAMDTQYF | TGTGCCAGCAGCTATACAGCGGGGGCGGCCATGGATACGCAGTATTTT
many | TRBJ2-1 | TRBD2 | 15 | TRBV10-2 | CASRETSGGYNEQFF | TGCGCCAGCAGGGAGACTAGCGGGGGGTACAATGAGCAGTTCTTC
many | TRBJ1-2 | - | 13 | TRBV5-1 | CASSLERNYGYTF | TGCGCCAGCAGCTTGGAACGTAACTATGGCTACACCTTC
many | TRBJ1-2 | - | 13 | TRBV6-5 | CASSRDRIDGYTF | TGTGCCAGCAGCCGCGACAGGATTGATGGCTACACCTTC
many | TRBJ2-4 | TRBD2 | 13 | TRBV5-5 | CASMRLAGNIQYF | TGTGCCAGCATGCGGCTAGCGGGGAACATTCAGTACTTC
many | TRBJ2-6 | - | 14 | TRBV5-1 | CASSLLGGPNVLTF | TGCGCCAGCAGCCTACTAGGGGGACCCAACGTCCTGACTTTC
many | TRBJ1-1 | - | 14 | TRBV14 | CASSHQIRTAEAFF | TGTGCCAGCAGCCACCAAATACGAACCGCTGAAGCTTTCTTT
many | TRBJ2-3 | - | 15 | TRBV5-1 | CASSLAGGRTDTQYF | TGCGCCAGCAGCTTGGCGGGCGGACGCACAGATACGCAGTATTTT
many | TRBJ2-1 | TRBD1 | 16 | TRBV18 | CASSPPPTGSGNEQFF | TGTGCCAGCTCACCCCCACCGACAGGGAGTGGCAATGAGCAGTTCTTC
many | TRBJ2-1 | TRBD1 | 13 | TRBV9 | CASSVERGLEQFF | TGTGCCAGCAGCGTAGAGAGGGGGCTTGAGCAGTTCTTC